Listed here are 3 T cell receptor beta chains from one sample, sequenced in a study of T cell repertoires in cytomegalovirus infection. TCRdb reanalysed the reads using MiXCR and keeps one entry per CDR3 protein. The table records 500,000 to 600,000 distinct CDR3 sequences, approximately 17% of them present only once. Specimen: CD8+ T cells from PBMCs. All receptors derive from a human donor in good health (CMV status not recorded). Some clones in this sample may be carry-over from other donors' samples.

This clonotype was detected once. This chain joins TRBV27 and TRBJ2-2; 7 bases fit TRBD1. Germline V CDR1 and CDR2: MNHEY, SMNVEV (reference sequence). The CDR3 consists of 17 residues. The junction had 15 bases not matched to a gene; V was cut back by 5 bases and J by 6 bases. In nucleotides, the CDR3 is TGTGCCAGCAGTCCTCCGGTGACAGGGAACTCACCCGGGGAGCTGTTTTTT. This encodes CASSPPVTGNSPGELFF.

As to this clonotype: A clone one base away is much larger, so this may be a read error. The CDR3 ends on some other residue instead of the conserved phenylalanine or tryptophan, so this is likely a read error. The V gene is TRBV7-6, the J gene TRBJ1-2; unclear D gene. The CDR3 totals 13 residues. Germline V gene data show CDR1 as SGHVS and CDR2 as FNYEAQ. The V gene lost 1 base and the J gene lost 5 bases, with 8 bases spanning the gap. CDR3 protein: CASSLGNQYGYTL. The CDR3 nucleotides are TGTGCCAGCAGCTTAGGGAATCAGTATGGCTACACCTTA.

This clonotype was counted a few times. The chain recombines TRBV19 with TRBJ2-7, with D perhaps matching TRBD2 (5 bases). CDR3 length: 13 amino acids. The V gene lost 1 base and the J gene lost 3 bases, with 7 bases spanning the gap. The germline V gene has CDR1 LNHDA and CDR2 SQIVND (reference sequence). The CDR3 is CASSIGAGYEQYF. The CDR3 nucleotides are TGTGCCAGTAGTATAGGGGCGGGCTACGAGCAGTACTTC.